Listed here are 32 T cell receptor beta chains from one sample, sequenced in a study of blood T cell repertoires in COVID-19. The table came from immunoSEQ multiplex PCR; TCRdb's copy has only in-frame clones and leaves some out. Here the sample spans some 300,000 clones, 75% to 90% being singletons. The sample taken for sequencing was peripheral blood. The receptors derive from a man between 18 and 29 years old with active or convalescent COVID-19.

The chain joins TRBV18 to TRBJ1-2, with D perhaps TRBD1 (6 bases). The V gene lost 0 bases and the J gene lost 4 bases, with 21 bases spanning the gap. The CDR3 contains 18 residues. CDR1 and CDR2 (germline): KGHSH, LQKENI. In DNA, the CDR3 is TGTGCCAGCTCACCACCGGGTCTGGGGGGGCCAGGGGCCTATGGCTACACCTTC. Its protein product is CASSPPGLGGPGAYGYTF.

The chain is built from TRBV7-3 and TRBJ2-3; D might be TRBD2 (5 bases). There are 14 residues in the CDR3. V gave up 4 bases and J gave up 1 base, with 9 bases separating them. Germline CDR1 and CDR2: SGHTA and FQGTGA. CDR3 sequence reads: CASSSSGGTDTQYF. The CDR3 nucleotides read TGTGCCAGCAGCTCCTCCGGGGGCACAGATACGCAGTATTTT.

This chain links TRBV28 with TRBJ1-6; 8 bases map to TRBD1. Germline CDR1 and CDR2: MDHEN and SYDVKM. CDR3 length: 14 amino acids. V dropped 4 bases and J dropped 5; count of bases not matched to a gene: 1. The CDR3 bases are TGTGCCAGCAGTTGGACAGGGAATAATTCACCCCTCCACTTT. Its protein is CASSWTGNNSPLHF.

The chain's CDR3 is CASSHTGASNEKLFF. DNA of the CDR3: TGTGCCAGCAGCCATACAGGGGCATCGAATGAAAAACTGTTTTTT. This sequence joins TRBV5-6 and TRBJ1-4; TRBD1 matches at 7 bases. V shed 4 bases, J shed 5 bases, and the junction held 8 bases outside the gene matches. Germline values: CDR1 SGHDT, CDR2 YYEEEE. This CDR3 spans 15 amino acids.

The gene calls are TRBV7-9 and TRBJ1-1; the match to TRBD1 covers 11 bases. Trimming took 5 bases from V and 5 from J; bases not matched to a gene: 4. Germline loops: CDR1 SEHNR, CDR2 FQNEAQ (reference sequence). The CDR3 length is 14 residues. The CDR3 protein is CASSTRDRGTEAFF. The CDR3 DNA sequence: TGTGCCAGCAGCACCCGGGACAGGGGGACTGAAGCTTTCTTT.

This clone showed up just a few times. The chain employs TRBV7-9 and TRBJ2-5; perhaps TRBD2 as D (5 bases). This CDR3 region has 14 residues. Trimming took off 5 bases at V and 1 base at J, with 11 bases between the two ends. Germline V gives CDR1 SEHNR, CDR2 FQNEAQ (reference sequence). CDR3 DNA: TGTGCCAGCAGCCTATACGGGGTCCAAGAGACCCAGTACTTC. Amino acid sequence: CASSLYGVQETQYF.

This sequence joins TRBV11-2 and TRBJ2-7; D is unresolved. V was shortened by 3 bases and J by 4 bases, with 4 bases between the two germline ends. Germline CDR1 SGHAT, CDR2 FQNNGV. The CDR3 runs to 11 residues. In nucleotides, the CDR3 is TGTGCCAGCAGCTTGCGGTACGAGCAGTACTTC. It yields the protein CASSLRYEQYF.

This clone was found a few times. This rearrangement joins TRBV6-6 to TRBJ2-5; D not certain. CDR1 and CDR2 (germline): MNHNY, SVGAGI (reference sequence). Trimming removed 0 bases from V and 9 bases from J, with 11 bases in between. The CDR3 loop spans 13 amino acids. Here the CDR3 reads CASSYSDTLAQYF. Here the CDR3 DNA reads TGTGCCAGCAGTTACTCCGACACTCTCGCCCAGTACTTC.

This clone was seen only a few times. The V gene is TRBV6-5, the J gene TRBJ2-3; 11 nucleotides line up with TRBD1. Germline CDR1 MNHEY, CDR2 SVGAGI. This CDR3 has 16 amino acids. The V gene end was trimmed by 2 bases and the J gene end by 4 bases; junction bases not matched to a gene: 5. The CDR3 region is CASSYSPGQGADTQYF. The CDR3 nucleotides read TGTGCCAGCAGTTACAGTCCGGGACAGGGGGCAGATACGCAGTATTTT.

The chain combines TRBV28 with TRBJ2-7; 14 bases fit TRBD2. This CDR3 contains 16 residues. Losses at the gene ends were 5 bases for V and 6 bases for J; bases not matched to a gene: 9. Germline loops: CDR1 MDHEN, CDR2 SYDVKM. In nucleotides, the CDR3 is TGTGCCAGCAGTCTCTTAGGGACTAGCGGGAGAGTCGAGCAGTACTTC. It yields the protein CASSLLGTSGRVEQYF.

The V and J genes are TRBV9 and TRBJ2-3, with 7 positions matching TRBD2. The germline gives CDR1 SGDLS, CDR2 YYNGEE. The CDR3 has 16 residues. Trimming at V came to 0 bases and at J to 3 bases, leaving 7 bases not matched to a gene. CDR3 DNA sequence: TGTGCCAGCAGCGTAGGGGCGGGAGTCGGTACAGATACGCAGTATTTT. Its protein product is CASSVGAGVGTDTQYF.

V and J are TRBV7-2 and TRBJ2-1, with a weak D call TRBD2 (6 bases). Trimming shortened V by 4 bases and J by 7 bases, and 11 bases separated the two germline ends. The germline V gene has CDR1 SGHTA and CDR2 FQGNSA. The length of the CDR3 is 13 residues. The CDR3 DNA reads as TGTGCCAGCAGCTCTTATAGCGGAAATGAGCAGTTCTTC. This codes for CASSSYSGNEQFF.

V gene TRBV4-3 combines with J gene TRBJ2-1, with 7 bases aligning to TRBD2. There are 16 residues in the CDR3. The junction had 6 bases not matched to a gene; V was cut back by 2 bases and J by 2 bases. CDR1 and CDR2 (germline): LGHNA, YSLEER. Written as DNA, the CDR3 is TGCGCCAGCAGCCAATACGAACGGGGGGCCTACAATGAGCAGTTCTTC. Its translation: CASSQYERGAYNEQFF.

The chain couples TRBV6-5 to TRBJ2-1; D is perhaps TRBD2 (5 bases). Per the germline V gene, CDR1 is MNHEY and CDR2 is SVGAGI. This CDR3 region has 14 residues. Trimming shortened V by 7 bases and J by 7 bases, and 17 bases separated the two germline ends. CDR3 region: CASTPPGPGNEQFF. CDR3 DNA sequence: TGTGCCAGCACCCCCCCGGGCCCGGGGAATGAGCAGTTCTTC.

This rearrangement joins TRBV6-6 to TRBJ1-2, with 12 nucleotides matching TRBD1. Trimming at V came to 7 bases and at J to 8 bases, leaving 11 bases not matched to a gene. This CDR3 has 15 amino acids. In germline, CDR1 is MNHNY, CDR2 SVGAGI (reference sequence). The CDR3 region has the DNA TGTGCCAGCACCCTGGGTGGGGGACAGGGGGCGGGCTACACCTTC. Encoded protein: CASTLGGGQGAGYTF.

The CDR3 sequence is CASSPTTSGNTIYF. The CDR3, as DNA: TGCGCCAGCAGCCCTACCACCTCTGGAAACACCATATATTTT. The chain uses TRBV5-1 and TRBJ1-3; D unresolved. This CDR3 region has 14 residues. Germline CDR1 is SGHRS and CDR2 is YFSETQ. Between the trimmed V and J ends, which lost 4 bases and 0 bases, there was a span of 8 bases.

The table lists this clone with a count of one. It is likely a read error: a sequence one base away is far more abundant. The chain carries TRBV7-9 and TRBJ1-1, with TRBD1 matching over 8 bases. The germline CDR1 and CDR2 sequences are SEHNR and FQNEAQ (reference sequence). The CDR3 has 13 amino acids. The V gene end was trimmed by 5 bases and the J gene end by 1 base; junction bases not matched to a gene: 0. Here the CDR3 reads CASSDRGNTEAFF. In DNA, the CDR3 is TGTGCCAGCAGCGACAGGGGGAACACTGAAGCTTTCTTT.

CDR3 bases: TGTGCCAGCAGCCTAGGAGGGGGGGACACTGAAGCTTTCTTT. Protein sequence: CASSLGGGDTEAFF. The gene calls are TRBV7-9 and TRBJ1-1, with D possibly being TRBD1 (6 bases). CDR1 and CDR2 from the germline V gene are SEHNR and FQNEAQ (reference sequence). V lost 5 bases and J 3 bases, leaving 13 bases between the germline ends. The length of the CDR3 is 14 residues. Full variable domain (missing parts from reference TRBV7-9 and TRBJ1-1): DTGVSQNPRHKITKRGQNVTFRCDPISEHNRLYWYRQTLGQGPEFLTYFQNEAQLEKSRLLSDRFSAERPKGSFSTLEIQRTEQGDSAMYLCASSLGGGDTEAFFGQGTRLTVV.

The V gene is TRBV6-5, the J gene TRBJ1-4, with D possibly matching TRBD1 (6 bases). Germline assignment: CDR1 MNHEY and CDR2 SVGAGI. The CDR3 is made up of 15 amino acids. Trimming took 0 bases from V and 4 from J, leaving 9 bases between them. CDR3 in DNA: TGTGCCAGCAGTTACTCGCAGGGGTATAATGAAAAACTGTTTTTT. This encodes CASSYSQGYNEKLFF.

This clone showed up just a few times. The chain uses TRBV6-5 and TRBJ2-7; perhaps TRBD2 as D (6 bases). With 6 bases removed from V and 3 bases from J, the gap between germline ends came to 15 bases. This CDR3 is built from 14 residues. CDR1 is MNHEY and CDR2 is SVGAGI in the germline V gene. The CDR3 nucleotides read TGTGCCAGCAGCCCGCGGGGCCCCCTCTACGAGCAGTACTTC. It translates to CASSPRGPLYEQYF.

The genes are TRBV7-2 and TRBJ2-3; weak D call: TRBD2 (5 bases). The V end lost 8 bases, the J end lost 6 bases, and 15 bases lay between the germline ends. The CDR3 covers 13 residues. From germline, CDR1 is SGHTA and CDR2 FQGNSA. Here the CDR3 DNA reads TGTGCCAGCGGACTCGGGCGCTTTGATACGCAGTATTTT. Translated: CASGLGRFDTQYF.

The chain links TRBV5-6 to TRBJ1-1; D is undetermined. The CDR3 runs 14 residues. V lost 0 bases, J lost 2 bases, and 8 bases lay in between. Per germline, CDR1 SGHDT and CDR2 YYEEEE. The CDR3 here is CASSLVSLNTEAFF. As DNA, the CDR3 is TGTGCCAGCAGCTTGGTGAGCCTTAACACTGAAGCTTTCTTT.

In its sample, this clone was seen once. This chain joins TRBV24-1 and TRBJ2-5, with 11 bases aligning to TRBD1. Germline assignment: CDR1 KGHDR and CDR2 SFDVKD. CDR3 length: 16 residues. The J segment lost 5 bases and the V segment lost 0 bases, leaving 4 bases of the junction unmatched. The CDR3 bases are TGTGCCACCAGTGATTTGCGGACAGGGGGCAGGGAGACCCAGTACTTC. Translated, it gives CATSDLRTGGRETQYF.

The J gene is TRBJ2-7, the V gene TRBV28; 8 bases map to TRBD1. The J segment lost 4 bases and the V segment lost 5 bases, leaving 7 bases of the junction unmatched. The CDR3 consists of 14 residues. CDR1 and CDR2 (germline): MDHEN, SYDVKM. In DNA form, the CDR3 reads TGTGCCAGCAGTCAAGGGGACAGGCGGTACGAGCAGTACTTC. This encodes CASSQGDRRYEQYF. Combining the CDR3 with reference TRBV28 and TRBJ2-7 gives the whole variable domain DVKVTQSSRYLVKRTGEKVFLECVQDMDHENMFWYRQDPGLGLRLIYFSYDVKMKEKGDIPEGYSVSREKKERFSLILESASTNQTSMYLCASSQGDRRYEQYFGPGTRLTVT.

This rearrangement joins TRBV5-1 to TRBJ2-1; 7 bases map to TRBD1. CDR3 length: 20 amino acids. Germline V gives CDR1 SGHRS, CDR2 YFSETQ. The V segment lost 0 bases and the J segment 4 bases; nucleotides outside the gene matches: 19. The CDR3 reads CASSLEPSRGQATLYNEQFF. The CDR3 DNA follows: TGCGCCAGCAGCTTGGAGCCCTCCCGTGGACAGGCGACACTTTACAATGAGCAGTTCTTC.

In this sample, this clone turned up a few times. This chain joins TRBV11-1 and TRBJ2-3, with a possible D match to TRBD2 (6 bases). This CDR3 contains 15 residues. The V and J ends lost 3 bases and 1 base respectively, with 11 bases between them. Germline values: CDR1 SGHAT, CDR2 FQDESV (reference sequence). CDR3 in DNA: TGTGCCAGCAGCTTGGAGGGACGGGGCACAGATACGCAGTATTTT. This translates into CASSLEGRGTDTQYF.

The chain carries TRBV19 and TRBJ2-5; TRBD2 is a possible D gene (5 bases). The V gene's germline CDR1 is LNHDA and CDR2 SQIVND (reference sequence). This CDR3 contains 11 residues. Trimming pared 9 bases from V and 5 bases from J, leaving 10 bases between. This CDR3 reads CASRGYETQYF. CDR3 DNA: TGTGCCAGCCGGGGTTACGAGACCCAGTACTTC.

The chain combines TRBV29-1 with TRBJ2-3; 10 bases agree with TRBD1. CDR3 length: 14 amino acids. Germline V gene lookup returns CDR1 SQVTM and CDR2 ANQGSEA. V was pared by 3 bases and J by 2 bases, with 2 bases of the junction left unmatched. CDR3 sequence: CSVEGTGVTDTQYF. CDR3 sequence (DNA): TGCAGCGTTGAGGGGACAGGGGTCACAGATACGCAGTATTTT.

V gene TRBV14 combines with J gene TRBJ2-1; no reliable D call. Trimming left V 6 bases short and J 4 bases short, with 19 bases between. Germline V gene lookup returns CDR1 SGHDN and CDR2 FVKESK. The length of the CDR3 is 16 residues. The DNA for the CDR3 is TGTGCCAGCAGTCACATTACGGGTTCCCCTTACAATGAGCAGTTCTTC. Amino acid sequence: CASSHITGSPYNEQFF.

Details on this clone: The germline gene is not matched at one end of the junction; a read error may be the cause. The rearrangement joins TRBV10-2 to TRBJ1-2, with a weak D call TRBD1 (6 bases). Germline-derived CDR1 and CDR2 are WSHSY and SAAADI. The CDR3 spans 14 residues. The CDR3 coding sequence is TGCGCCAGCAGTGAAGGGACAACGACAGGCCATCGGGGCTTC. Encoded protein: CASSEGTTTGHRGF.

J is TRBJ1-6 and V is TRBV4-1; D gene unclear. The V and J ends lost 2 bases and 0 bases respectively, with 17 bases between them. CDR1 is MGHRA, CDR2 YSYEKL, per germline. The CDR3 has 19 amino acids. DNA of the CDR3: TGCGCCAGCAGCCAATTCTGGGCAGGCCCGAGCTCCTATAATTCACCCCTCCACTTT. Protein sequence: CASSQFWAGPSSYNSPLHF.

The CDR3 DNA reads TGTGCCAGCAGCGTCCGGACTAGCGGGAGTCGAACCAAAAACATTCAGTACTTC. It codes for CASSVRTSGSRTKNIQYF. The chain uses TRBV5-6 and TRBJ2-4; the match to TRBD2 covers 13 bases. The CDR3 covers 18 residues. V lost 4 bases, J lost 2 bases, and 9 bases stayed unmatched. Germline CDR1 reads SGHDT; CDR2 reads YYEEEE.